The rows below give T cell receptor beta chains drawn from one sample of a study of OX40 agonist ivuxolimab in advanced cancers. The method was immunoSEQ multiplex PCR; TCRdb's version includes in-frame clones alone and lacks a portion of them. This table has some 60,000 clones, around 86% appearing once. The sample here was CD4+ or CD8+ T cells sorted from blood, taken in a trial of the OX40 agonist ivuxolimab. The source is an adult with an advanced solid tumor such as melanoma, head and neck, liver or kidney cancer. CDR3s include the opening cysteine and the closing phenylalanine or tryptophan. A D gene is named only where the DNA matches it firmly. Only part of the rows carry a size: once, few, many, or a class if the clone is expanded.

-	-	TRBV7-8	16	TRBJ1-1	TGTGCCAGCAGCTTAAGGGGTGGGGGAGGTACGACTGAAGCTTTCTTT	CASSLRGGGGTTEAFF
TRBD2	few	TRBV5-1	15	TRBJ2-5	TGCGCCAGCCGCTCACCCCTGACTAGCGTCGAGACCCAGTACTTC	CASRSPLTSVETQYF
-	-	TRBV27	14	TRBJ2-7	TGTGCCAGCAGTTTCGGGCCCCCTCCCTACGAGCAGTACTTC	CASSFGPPPYEQYF
TRBD2	-	TRBV7-8	17	TRBJ2-1	TGTGCCAGCAGCTTAATATTCAGCGGGGGGGCGGTCAATGAGCAGTTCTTC	CASSLIFSGGAVNEQFF
-	-	TRBV6-4	13	TRBJ1-2	TGTGCCAGCAGTGCTCAGGGGCGGGATGGCTACACCTTC	CASSAQGRDGYTF
-	-	TRBV11-1	14	TRBJ1-1	TGTGCCAGCAGCCCACGGGCGGCGAACACTGAAGCTTTCTTT	CASSPRAANTEAFF
-	-	TRBV2	14	TRBJ1-1	TGTGCCAGAAGGAGTTTAGGGGGAGGTACTGAAGCTTTCTTT	CARRSLGGGTEAFF
-	-	TRBV18	16	TRBJ1-3	TGTGCCAGCTCACCTAAACCGCACCCCTCTGGAAACACCATATATTTT	CASSPKPHPSGNTIYF
-	-	TRBV5-1	15	TRBJ2-3	TGCGCCAGCAGCTTGGACTTCGGGGTTACGGATACGCAGTATTTT	CASSLDFGVTDTQYF
TRBD2	-	TRBV4-2	16	TRBJ2-1	TGTGCCAGCAGCCGGGACCTAGCGGGTCCCTTGAATGAGCAGTTCTTC	CASSRDLAGPLNEQFF
-	-	TRBV9	13	TRBJ2-7	TGTGCCAGCAGCCCCGGCACGGTCTACGAGCAGTACTTC	CASSPGTVYEQYF
-	-	TRBV6-6	13	TRBJ1-4	TGTGCCAGCACCCTCCGGGAGGAAGAAAAACTGTTTTTT	CASTLREEEKLFF
-	-	TRBV7-8	14	TRBJ1-1	TGTGCCAGCAGCGCCCAGGGCATGAACACTGAAGCTTTCTTT	CASSAQGMNTEAFF